This entry lists 4 T cell receptor beta chains sequenced from one sample in a study of graft-versus-host responses after intestinal transplantation. These TCRs are of unknown antigen specificity. This table comes from immunoSEQ multiplex PCR, and its TCRdb copy is limited to in-frame clones, with some not included. The profile shows more than 60,000 clones, less than 95% of them singletons. The sequencing used unstimulated CD8+ T cells sorted from spleen or lymph node cells, collected before intestinal transplant. The receptors were gathered from a human donor who received an intestinal transplant.

The V and J genes are TRBV2 and TRBJ2-7, with D maybe TRBD2 (6 bases). Trimming stripped 4 bases from V and 6 bases from J, with 13 bases between. The CDR3 has 13 residues. The germline V gene has CDR1 SNHLY and CDR2 FYNNEI. The CDR3 region has the DNA TGTGCCAGCAGTGTGGCGGGAATCGGCGAGCAGTACTTC. Its protein product is CASSVAGIGEQYF.

The chain uses TRBV10-3 and TRBJ1-2; D unclear. The CDR3 runs to 18 residues. The ends were cut back, 10 bases at V and 0 bases at J, with 27 bases in the middle. The V gene's germline CDR1 is ENHRY and CDR2 SYGVKD. This CDR3 is CATYGPSRRIYSNYGYTF. CDR3 coding DNA: TGTGCCACCTATGGTCCGTCCCGCAGGATCTATTCTAACTATGGCTACACCTTC.

The CDR3 protein is CASSPDGGGSYEQYF. The CDR3 nucleotides read TGTGCCAGCAGCCCCGATGGCGGGGGCTCCTACGAGCAGTACTTC. The rearrangement uses TRBV7-6 and TRBJ2-7; 7 nucleotides match TRBD2. V lost 5 bases and J lost 0; bases outside the gene matches: 7. The CDR3 consists of 15 residues. Germline V CDR1 and CDR2: SGHVS, FNYEAQ.

This clone has just a few counts. V usage is TRBV5-6 and J usage is TRBJ1-6; possibly TRBD1 for D (6 bases). Looked up from germline, CDR1 is SGHDT and CDR2 is YYEEEE. The CDR3 has 13 residues. The ends were cut back, 2 bases at V and 10 bases at J, with 10 bases in the middle. The CDR3 protein is CASSFGGGSPLHF. In DNA form, the CDR3 reads TGTGCCAGCAGCTTTGGGGGCGGATCACCCCTCCACTTT.